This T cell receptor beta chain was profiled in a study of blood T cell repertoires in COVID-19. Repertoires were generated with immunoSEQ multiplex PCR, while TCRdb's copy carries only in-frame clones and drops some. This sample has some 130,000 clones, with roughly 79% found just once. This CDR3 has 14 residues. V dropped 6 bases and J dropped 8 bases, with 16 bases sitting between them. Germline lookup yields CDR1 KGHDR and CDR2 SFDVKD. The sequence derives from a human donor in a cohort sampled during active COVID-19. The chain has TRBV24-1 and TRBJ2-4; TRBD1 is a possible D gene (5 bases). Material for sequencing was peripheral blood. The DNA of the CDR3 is TGTGCCACCAGTCGACGTGGGGCCAGGGACATTCAGTACTTC. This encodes CATSRRGARDIQYF.